This paragraph covers one T cell receptor (beta chain) sequence. Germline lookup yields CDR1 MDHEN and CDR2 SYDVKM. The CDR3 consists of 15 residues. V gave up 5 bases and J gave up 3 bases, with 14 bases separating them. The source of the sample is a study of T-cell reconstitution after alpha-beta-depleted transplantation in children. Unique molecular identifiers were used in preparing the TCRbeta library. MiXCR, applied by TCRdb to the PCR reads, yields one record per CDR3 protein. The table lists some 340,000 distinct CDR3 sequences, about a tenth of them singletons. The TCR comes from a human donor who donated a stem cell graft to a child with acute lymphoblastic leukemia. Source: PBMCs from the stem cell graft donor, taken from the stem cell graft. The chain uses TRBV28 and TRBJ2-1; a possible D gene is TRBD2 (6 bases). The CDR3: CASSPHWRDYNEQFF. The CDR3 nucleotides read TGTGCCAGCAGTCCCCACTGGCGGGACTACAATGAGCAGTTCTTC.